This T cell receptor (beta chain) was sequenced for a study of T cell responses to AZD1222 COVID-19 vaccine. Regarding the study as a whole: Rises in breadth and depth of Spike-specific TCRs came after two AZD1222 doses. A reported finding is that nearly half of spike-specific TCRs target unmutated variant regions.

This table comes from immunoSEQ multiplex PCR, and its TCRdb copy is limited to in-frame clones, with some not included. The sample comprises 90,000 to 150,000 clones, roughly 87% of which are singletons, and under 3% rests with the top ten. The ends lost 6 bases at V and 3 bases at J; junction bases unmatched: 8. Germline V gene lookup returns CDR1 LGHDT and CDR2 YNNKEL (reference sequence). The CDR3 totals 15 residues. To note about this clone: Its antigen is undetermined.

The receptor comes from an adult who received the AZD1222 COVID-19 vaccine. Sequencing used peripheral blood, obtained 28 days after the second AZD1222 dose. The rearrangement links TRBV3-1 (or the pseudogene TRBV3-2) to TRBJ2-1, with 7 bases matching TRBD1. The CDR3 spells CASRSTGTVYNEQFF. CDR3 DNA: TGTGCCAGCAGGAGTACCGGGACAGTCTACAATGAGCAGTTCTTC.